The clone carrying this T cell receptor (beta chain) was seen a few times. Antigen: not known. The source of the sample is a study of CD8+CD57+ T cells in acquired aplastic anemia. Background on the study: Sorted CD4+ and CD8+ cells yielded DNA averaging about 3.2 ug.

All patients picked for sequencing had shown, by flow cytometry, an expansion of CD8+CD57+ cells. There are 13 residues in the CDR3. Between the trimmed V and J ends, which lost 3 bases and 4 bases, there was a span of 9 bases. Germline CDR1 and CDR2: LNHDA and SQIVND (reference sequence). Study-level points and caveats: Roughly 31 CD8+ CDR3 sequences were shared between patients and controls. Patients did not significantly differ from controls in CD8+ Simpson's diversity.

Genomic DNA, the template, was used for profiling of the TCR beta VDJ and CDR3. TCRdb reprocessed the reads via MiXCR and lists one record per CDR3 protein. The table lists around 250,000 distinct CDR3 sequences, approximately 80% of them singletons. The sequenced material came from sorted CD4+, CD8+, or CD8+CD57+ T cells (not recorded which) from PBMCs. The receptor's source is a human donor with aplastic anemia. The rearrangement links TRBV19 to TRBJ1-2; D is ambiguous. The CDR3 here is CASSIGVSYGYTF. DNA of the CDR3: TGTGCCAGTAGTATTGGGGTTTCCTATGGCTACACCTTC. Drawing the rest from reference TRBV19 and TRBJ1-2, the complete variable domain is DGGITQSPKYLFRKEGQNVTLSCEQNLNHDAMYWYRQDPGQGLRLIYYSQIVNDFQKGDIAEGYSVSREKKESFPLTVTSAQKNPTAFYLCASSIGVSYGYTFGSGTRLTVV.